The clone carrying this TCR beta chain showed up just a few times. Germline V CDR1 and CDR2: PRHDT, FYEKMQ (reference sequence). V was trimmed by 4 bases and J by 5 bases, leaving 21 bases between them. CDR3 length equals 17 residues. This specimen comes from a study of blood T cells in healthy people across ages. Using a J-beta primer mix together with a sample-barcoded 5' primer, a second PCR was run for about 7 to 12 cycles. MiXCR, run by TCRdb on the 5' RACE reads, gives a single entry per CDR3 protein. This sample has around 520,000 distinct CDR3 sequences, with roughly a quarter found just once. This sample was shared with a second study, whose subject was T cells of mothers and their children. Turning to that study: For cDNA synthesis, the complete extracted RNA was used (roughly 1.5 ug per 15 ul).

The sample taken for sequencing was blood. The chain combines TRBV13 with TRBJ2-1, with D uncertain. This clonotype was obtained from a boy between 2 and 10 years old in good health. This CDR3 reads CASSSLGCAEAHNEQFF. The CDR3 nucleotides read TGTGCCAGCAGCTCCCTCGGGTGCGCCGAAGCCCACAATGAGCAGTTCTTC.